What follows are 27 T cell receptor beta chains derived from one specimen sequenced in a study. Adaptor-ligated barcode primers were used to amplify TRBV12-4/TRBJ1-2 clonotypes. TCRdb passed the multiplex PCR reads through MiXCR, listing each CDR3 protein once. The profile covers 2,000 to 2,500 distinct CDR3 sequences, with roughly 0.98% appearing a single time and around 15% taken by the ten largest. Cells sorted as Tregs were CD4+, CD25+ and CD127-/low. The sample consisted of tumor-infiltrating Tregs sorted from the breast tumor. The receptors originated from a female donor with breast cancer.

Judged by abundance, this clonotype is medium-sized. This chain uses TRBV12-3 or TRBV12-4 with TRBJ1-2, with D unclear. The V gene lost 2 bases and the J gene lost 2 bases, with 6 bases spanning the gap. CDR3 length equals 13 residues. CDR3 residues: CASSLSQNYGYTF. CDR3 bases: TGTGCCAGCAGTTTAAGCCAGAACTATGGCTACACCTTC.

This clonotype was detected only a few times. Being one base from a much bigger clone, this may be a read error. The chain joins TRBV12-3 or TRBV12-4 to TRBJ1-2; D gene ambiguous. Between the trimmed V and J ends, which lost 1 base and 2 bases, there was a span of 2 bases. The CDR3 is 12 residues long. CDR3 nucleotides: TGTGCCAGCAGTTTAGGGAACTATGGCTACACCTTC. Translated, it gives CASSLGNYGYTF.

This clonotype is labeled as medium-sized (0.01 to 0.1%). The rearrangement uses TRBV12-3 or TRBV12-4 and TRBJ1-2; D is ambiguous. Trimming pared 5 bases from V and 1 base from J, leaving 8 bases between. This CDR3 is 13 amino acids long. In DNA, the CDR3 is TGTGCCAGCAGTACCGGGCGTAACTATGGCTACACCTTC. It codes for CASSTGRNYGYTF.

By frequency in the sample, this clonotype is medium-sized. This chain uses TRBV12-3 or TRBV12-4 with TRBJ1-2; D not resolved. The CDR3 is made up of 11 amino acids. The V end was cut by 3 bases, the J end by 8 bases, with 7 bases between. The CDR3 loop reads CASSFGRGYTF. In DNA form, the CDR3 reads TGTGCCAGCAGTTTCGGGAGGGGCTACACCTTC.

This clonotype was found many times. The rearrangement joins TRBV12-3 or TRBV12-4 to TRBJ1-2; D might be TRBD1 (5 bases). This CDR3 comprises 14 residues. The V end lost 1 base, the J end lost 4 bases, and 10 bases lay between the germline ends. For the CDR3, the DNA is TGTGCCAGCAGTTTAGGTGGAGGGGTCTATGGCTACACCTTC. This translates into CASSLGGGVYGYTF.

This clonotype qualifies as medium-sized. The gene calls are TRBV12-3 or TRBV12-4 and TRBJ1-2; D gene uncertain. The CDR3 totals 14 residues. Trimming left V 5 bases short and J 2 bases short, with 12 bases between. CDR3 sequence (DNA): TGTGCCAGCAGTACCGGCGCAGCGAACTATGGCTACACCTTC. This gives the protein CASSTGAANYGYTF.

In its sample, this clonotype is large (0.1 to 1%). The rearrangement uses TRBV12-3 or TRBV12-4 and TRBJ1-2; the D is unclear. This CDR3 spans 11 amino acids. The ends were cut back, 1 base at V and 3 bases at J, with 0 bases in the middle. The CDR3 here is CASSLDYGYTF. The CDR3 DNA follows: TGTGCCAGCAGTTTAGACTATGGCTACACCTTC.

By share of the sample, this clonotype is medium-sized. This chain joins TRBV12-3 or TRBV12-4 and TRBJ1-2, with D tentatively TRBD1 (5 bases). The CDR3 covers 13 residues. The V end was cut by 3 bases, the J end by 8 bases, with 13 bases between. This chain's CDR3 is CASSLGPREGYTF. As DNA, the CDR3 is TGTGCCAGCAGTTTGGGGCCTCGGGAAGGCTACACCTTC.

By share, this clonotype ranks as medium-sized. The J gene is TRBJ1-2, the V gene TRBV12-3 or TRBV12-4; no firm D call. The CDR3 covers 12 residues. The V and J ends lost 6 bases and 10 bases respectively, with 15 bases between them. CDR3: CASSPGGRNYTF. DNA for the CDR3: TGTGCCAGCAGCCCGGGTGGGCGCAACTACACCTTC.

By sample share, this clonotype is medium-sized. V usage is TRBV12-3 or TRBV12-4 and J usage is TRBJ1-2; no clear D. V was clipped by 7 bases and J by 4 bases, with 16 bases between them. CDR3 length: 14 residues. CDR3: CASTLAGQGYGYTF. For the CDR3, the DNA is TGTGCCAGCACCCTAGCCGGGCAAGGCTATGGCTACACCTTC.

This clonotype was seen repeatedly, ten times or more. The rearrangement uses TRBV12-3 or TRBV12-4 and TRBJ1-2; 7 bases are shared with TRBD1. Losses at the gene ends were 6 bases for V and 2 bases for J; bases not matched to a gene: 3. The CDR3 runs to 13 residues. This CDR3 is CASSRDRNYGYTF. CDR3 nucleotide sequence: TGTGCCAGCAGCCGGGACAGAAACTATGGCTACACCTTC.

By share, this clonotype counts as medium-sized. The V and J genes are TRBV12-3 or TRBV12-4 and TRBJ1-2, with a weak D call TRBD1 (5 bases). This CDR3 is built from 14 residues. The V and J ends lost 5 bases and 7 bases respectively, with 17 bases between them. Here the CDR3 DNA reads TGTGCCAGCAGTCCAACCGGGGCCGCCGGTGGCTACACCTTC. Protein sequence: CASSPTGAAGGYTF.

By proportion, this clonotype is medium-sized (0.01 to 0.1%). The chain is built from TRBV12-3 or TRBV12-4 and TRBJ1-2, with unresolved D. The CDR3 covers 14 residues. The V gene lost 2 bases and the J gene lost 4 bases, with 11 bases spanning the gap. The CDR3 loop reads CASSLQPTVYGYTF. For the CDR3, the DNA is TGTGCCAGCAGTTTACAACCGACTGTCTATGGCTACACCTTC.

Judged by abundance, this clonotype is medium-sized. The chain is built from TRBV12-3 or TRBV12-4 and TRBJ1-2; 8 nucleotides align to TRBD1. The CDR3 length is 17 residues. The junction had 10 bases not matched to a gene; V was cut back by 4 bases and J by 0 bases. DNA of the CDR3: TGTGCCAGCAGTTCACCCGGGACAGGCAGAGCTAACTATGGCTACACCTTC. This translates into CASSSPGTGRANYGYTF.

By share of the sample, this clonotype is medium-sized. The chain combines TRBV12-3 or TRBV12-4 with TRBJ1-2; no firm D call. The CDR3 is made up of 11 amino acids. Between the trimmed V and J ends, which lost 6 bases and 2 bases, there was a span of 4 bases. The CDR3 sequence: CASRENYGYTF. The CDR3 DNA is TGTGCCAGCAGAGAGAACTATGGCTACACCTTC.

This clonotype is medium-sized by share. The chain couples TRBV12-3 or TRBV12-4 to TRBJ1-2; possibly TRBD1 for D (5 bases). V was trimmed by 0 bases and J by 8 bases, leaving 13 bases between them. The CDR3 runs to 14 residues. The CDR3 nucleotides are TGTGCCAGCAGTTTAGCCAGGACTACAGGAGGCTACACCTTC. This gives the protein CASSLARTTGGYTF.

In this sample, this clonotype turned up many times. This chain joins TRBV12-3 or TRBV12-4 and TRBJ1-2; unclear D gene. V lost 5 bases and J lost 2, with 9 bases in between. This CDR3 spans 13 amino acids. This CDR3 is CASSVQINYGYTF. The CDR3, as DNA: TGTGCCAGCAGTGTTCAGATAAACTATGGCTACACCTTC.

In its sample, this clonotype ranks as medium-sized (0.01 to 0.1%). The chain is built from TRBV12-3 or TRBV12-4 and TRBJ1-2; a weak D match, TRBD1 (6 bases). The CDR3 runs to 12 residues. Trimming pared 5 bases from V and 7 bases from J, leaving 11 bases between. The chain's CDR3 is CASSLHRVGYTF. CDR3 nucleotides: TGTGCCAGCAGTCTCCACAGGGTTGGCTACACCTTC.

This chain connects TRBV12-3 or TRBV12-4 to TRBJ1-2; D remains ambiguous. The CDR3 extends over 11 amino acids. V was clipped by 7 bases and J by 2 bases, with 5 bases between them. CDR3 sequence reads: CASMVNYGYTF. In DNA, the CDR3 is TGTGCCAGCATGGTCAACTATGGCTACACCTTC.

This clonotype ranks as large (0.1 to 1%). The CDR3 DNA reads as TGTGCCAGCAGTTTTGTCGGATGGAACGGCTACACCTTC. The encoded protein is CASSFVGWNGYTF. The chain recombines TRBV12-3 or TRBV12-4 with TRBJ1-2; D call uncertain. The CDR3 totals 13 residues. Trimming left V 3 bases short and J 8 bases short, with 13 bases between.

This clonotype is judged medium-sized. This chain links TRBV12-3 or TRBV12-4 with TRBJ1-2; a weak D match, TRBD1 (5 bases). The length of the CDR3 is 11 residues. The V gene lost 6 bases and the J gene lost 8 bases, with 10 bases spanning the gap. CDR3 sequence: CASSLGAGYTF. CDR3 coding DNA: TGTGCCAGCAGCCTAGGGGCCGGCTACACCTTC.

This clonotype rates as medium-sized (0.01 to 0.1%). V gene TRBV12-3 or TRBV12-4 combines with J gene TRBJ1-2, with D possibly matching TRBD1 (6 bases). With 5 bases removed from V and 0 bases from J, the gap between germline ends came to 13 bases. The CDR3 sequence is 15 residues long. DNA for the CDR3: TGTGCCAGCAGTGAACAGGGTCTAGCTAACTATGGCTACACCTTC. Translated, it gives CASSEQGLANYGYTF.

Within the sample, this clonotype is medium-sized (0.01 to 0.1%). The CDR3, as DNA: TGTGCCAGCAGGGGACAGGGAAACTATGGCTACACCTTC. This codes for CASRGQGNYGYTF. The genes are TRBV12-3 or TRBV12-4 and TRBJ1-2, with 9 positions matching TRBD1. The CDR3 spans 13 residues. After removal of 6 bases from V and 2 bases from J, the junction contained 1 base not matched to a gene.

This clonotype ranks as medium-sized. An end of the junction does not agree with germline; a read error may underlie this. J is TRBJ1-2 and V is TRBV12-3 or TRBV12-4; the D is unclear. The length of the CDR3 is 14 residues. The CDR3 sequence is CASSRSSVNHGYTF. The CDR3 bases are TGTGCCAGCAGCCGGTCCTCGGTTAACCATGGCTACACCTTC.

By share, this clonotype counts as medium-sized (0.01 to 0.1%). The chain carries TRBV12-3 or TRBV12-4 and TRBJ1-2, with a tentative D call TRBD1 (6 bases). The CDR3 sequence is 14 residues long. With 5 bases removed from V and 6 bases from J, the gap between germline ends came to 16 bases. This CDR3 is CASSPNRDLDGYTF. The CDR3, as DNA: TGTGCCAGCAGTCCGAACAGGGACTTAGATGGCTACACCTTC.

This clonotype is labeled as medium-sized. The gene calls are TRBV12-3 or TRBV12-4 and TRBJ1-2; D might be TRBD1 (5 bases). Between the trimmed V and J ends, which lost 5 bases and 8 bases, there was a span of 15 bases. CDR3 length: 13 amino acids. The CDR3 reads CASSRDLGTGYTF. CDR3 nucleotides: TGTGCCAGCAGTAGGGACCTCGGGACCGGCTACACCTTC.

Sample share makes this clonotype medium-sized. The chain uses TRBV12-3 or TRBV12-4 and TRBJ1-2; the D is unclear. V was trimmed by 5 bases and J by 7 bases, leaving 11 bases between them. The CDR3 has 12 amino acids. The CDR3 nucleotides are TGTGCCAGCAGTCCATTAGACCTTGGCTACACCTTC. Its translation is CASSPLDLGYTF.